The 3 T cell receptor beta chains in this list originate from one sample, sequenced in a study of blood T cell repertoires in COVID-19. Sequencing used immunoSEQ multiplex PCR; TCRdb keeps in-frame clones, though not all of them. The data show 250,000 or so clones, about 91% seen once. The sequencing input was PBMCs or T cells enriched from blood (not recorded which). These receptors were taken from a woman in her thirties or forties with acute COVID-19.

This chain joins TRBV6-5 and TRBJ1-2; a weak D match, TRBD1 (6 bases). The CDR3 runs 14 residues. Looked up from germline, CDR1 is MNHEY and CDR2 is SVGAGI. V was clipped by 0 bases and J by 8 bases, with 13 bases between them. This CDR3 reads CASSYSAGELGYTF. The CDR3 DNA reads TGTGCCAGCAGTTACTCGGCAGGGGAGTTAGGCTACACCTTC.

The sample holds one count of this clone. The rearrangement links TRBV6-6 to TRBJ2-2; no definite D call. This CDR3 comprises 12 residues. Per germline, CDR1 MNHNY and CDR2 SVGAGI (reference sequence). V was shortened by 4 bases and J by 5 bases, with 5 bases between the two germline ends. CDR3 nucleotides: TGTGCCAGCAGTTTCGAGACCGGGGAGCTGTTTTTT. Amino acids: CASSFETGELFF.

CDR3 region: CAISETQGARWDTQYF. In DNA, the CDR3 is TGTGCCATCAGTGAGACACAGGGGGCACGTTGGGATACGCAGTATTTT. The rearrangement uses TRBV10-3 and TRBJ2-3; 9 bases are a match to TRBD1. CDR3 length equals 16 residues. The germline CDR1 and CDR2 sequences are ENHRY and SYGVKD. V gave up 2 bases and J gave up 6 bases; unmatched junction bases: 9.